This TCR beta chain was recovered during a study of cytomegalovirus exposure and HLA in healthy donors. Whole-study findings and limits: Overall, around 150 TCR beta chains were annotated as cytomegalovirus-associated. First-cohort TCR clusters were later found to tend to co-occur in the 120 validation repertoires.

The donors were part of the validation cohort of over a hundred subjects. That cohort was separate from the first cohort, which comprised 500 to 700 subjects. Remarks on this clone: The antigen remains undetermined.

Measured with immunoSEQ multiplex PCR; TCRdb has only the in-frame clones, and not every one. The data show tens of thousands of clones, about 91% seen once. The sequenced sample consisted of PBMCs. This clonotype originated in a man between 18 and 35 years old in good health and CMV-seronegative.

In DNA form, the CDR3 reads TGTGCCAGCAGCACAGATCCCCACACTGAAGCTTTCTTT. Its translation: CASSTDPHTEAFF. The chain is built from TRBV6-1 and TRBJ1-1; no definite D call. Trimming cost V 6 bases and J 3 bases, with 11 bases left between them. The CDR3 contains 13 residues. Germline CDR1 is MNHNS and CDR2 is SASEGT.